The 3 T cell receptor beta chains listed next were all sequenced from one sample in a study of a mutant IDH1 vaccine in newly diagnosed glioma. Time point here: week 35, safety follow-up. Each dose of the vaccine consisted of 300 ug of mutant IDH1 20-mer peptide, with topical imiquimod. The antigens of these receptors remain unknown. TCRdb keeps only in-frame clones here, not all; method: immunoSEQ multiplex PCR. The sample yields about 31,000 clones, around 80% seen once. Specimen: PBMCs, collected from a glioma patient whose treatment included an IDH1 peptide vaccine. Receptor source: a woman aged 40 to 55 with glioma.

The V gene is TRBV10-3, the J gene TRBJ2-5; D is ambiguous. Trimming left V 0 bases short and J 1 base short, with 12 bases between. Germline loops: CDR1 ENHRY, CDR2 SYGVKD. There are 16 residues in the CDR3. The chain's CDR3 is CAISESISASQETQYF. CDR3 DNA: TGTGCCATCAGTGAGTCAATAAGCGCTAGCCAAGAGACCCAGTACTTC.

This rearrangement joins TRBV6-1 to TRBJ2-1, with 12 bases fitting TRBD2. V lost 2 bases and J lost 6; bases outside the gene matches: 2. The CDR3 covers 15 residues. Germline loops: CDR1 MNHNS, CDR2 SASEGT. In nucleotides, the CDR3 is TGTGCCAGCAGTGAAATGGGACTAGCGGGCAATGAGCAGTTCTTC. Translated, it gives CASSEMGLAGNEQFF.

The chain joins TRBV7-6 to TRBJ2-5, with unresolved D. This CDR3 contains 11 residues. Between the trimmed V and J ends, which lost 3 bases and 2 bases, there was a span of 1 base. Germline V lookup: CDR1 SGHVS, CDR2 FNYEAQ. CDR3 residues: CASSFQETQYF. CDR3 nucleotide sequence: TGTGCCAGCAGCTTTCAAGAGACCCAGTACTTC.